This TCR beta chain is from a study of T cell repertoires in ileal Crohn's disease. Clones were read by immunoSEQ multiplex PCR, and TCRdb kept only the in-frame ones, dropping some. This table holds about 8,400 clones, 80% found once. Trimming removed 1 base from V and 0 bases from J; junction bases left unmatched: 6. The CDR3 consists of 18 residues. Germline CDR1 reads SGHNT; CDR2 reads YENEEA. The specimen was ileal tissue. This TCR derives from an adult with Crohn's disease. This chain connects TRBV11-3 to TRBJ2-1; 10 nucleotides align to TRBD1. In DNA form, the CDR3 reads TGTGCCAGCAGCTTAGCGGACAGGGGGTCTATCTCCTACAATGAGCAGTTCTTC. Its protein is CASSLADRGSISYNEQFF.